This T cell receptor (beta chain) was captured in a study of T cells in Graves' hyperthyroidism and ophthalmopathy. Inclusion characteristics of ophthalmopathy patients comprised a Clinical Activity Score of at least 3, a NOSPECS grade of at least 4, and duration under 3 months. It was uncontrolled infection, other autoimmune disease, pregnancy or lactation that excluded patients. Using RNA transcripts as the source, TCR beta CDR3 regions were amplified. HTBI primers were used for first-round RT-PCR of the TCR CDR3. TCRdb fed the multiplex PCR reads into MiXCR, producing one record per CDR3 protein. The sample yields 400,000 to 450,000 distinct CDR3 sequences, roughly 15% seen once. The TCR comes from a young man with Graves' ophthalmopathy. Sequencing used blood.

The CDR3 loop is CASRLGLAGLTDTQYF. CDR3 nucleotide sequence: TGCGCCAGCCGATTGGGACTAGCGGGACTCACAGATACGCAGTATTTT. The chain combines TRBV10-2 with TRBJ2-3; 13 nucleotides line up with TRBD2. Germline-derived CDR1 and CDR2 are WSHSY and SAAADI. The ends lost 8 bases at V and 2 bases at J; junction bases unmatched: 7. There are 16 residues in the CDR3.